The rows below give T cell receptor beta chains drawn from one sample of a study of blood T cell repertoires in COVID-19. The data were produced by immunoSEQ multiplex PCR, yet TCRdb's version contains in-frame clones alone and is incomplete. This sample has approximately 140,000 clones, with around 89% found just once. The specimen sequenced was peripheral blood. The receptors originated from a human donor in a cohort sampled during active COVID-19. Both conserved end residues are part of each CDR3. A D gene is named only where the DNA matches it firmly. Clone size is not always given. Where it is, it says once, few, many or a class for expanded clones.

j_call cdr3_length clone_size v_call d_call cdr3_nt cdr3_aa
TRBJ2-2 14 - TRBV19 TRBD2 TGTGCCAGTAGTCCCCGTTGGGAGGGCGGGGAGCTGTTTTTT CASSPRWEGGELFF
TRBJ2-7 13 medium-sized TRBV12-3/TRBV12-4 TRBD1 TGTGCCAGCAGTGCGGACAGGGGATACGAGCAGTACTTC CASSADRGYEQYF
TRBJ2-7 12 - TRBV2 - TGTGCCAGCAGCGACACGGTCTACGAGCAGTACTTC CASSDTVYEQYF
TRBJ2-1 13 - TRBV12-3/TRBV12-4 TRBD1 TGTGCCAGCAGTTTCAGGGGGCGTCATGAGCAGTTCTTC CASSFRGRHEQFF
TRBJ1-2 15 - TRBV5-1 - TGCGCCAGCAGCTTTGGACTGGAAAATAACTATGGCTACACCTTC CASSFGLENNYGYTF
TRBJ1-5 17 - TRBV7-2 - TGTGCCAGCAGCTTAGGGGGACACCTTAATAGCAATCAGCCCCAGCATTTT CASSLGGHLNSNQPQHF
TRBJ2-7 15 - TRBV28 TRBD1 TGTGCCAGCAACCCCACGGGACAGGGCTTTTACGAGCAGTACTTC CASNPTGQGFYEQYF
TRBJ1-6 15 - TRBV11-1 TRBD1 TGTGCCAGCAGCCCCCGGGACAGGGATAATTCACCCCTCCACTTT CASSPRDRDNSPLHF
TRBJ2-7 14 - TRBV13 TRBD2 TGTGCCAGCAGCCCCCAGGCGGGGGGCTACGAGCAGTACTTC CASSPQAGGYEQYF
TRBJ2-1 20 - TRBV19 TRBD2 TGTGCCAGTAGTACACCGGGACTAGCGGGGGGCCACAGCTCCTACAATGAGCAGTTCTTC CASSTPGLAGGHSSYNEQFF
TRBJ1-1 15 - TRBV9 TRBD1 TGTGCCAGCAGCGTGGCAGGGGGCGCCTACACTGAAGCTTTCTTT CASSVAGGAYTEAFF
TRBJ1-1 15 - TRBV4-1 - TGCGCCAGCAGCCAAACGACAGTTACGAACACTGAAGCTTTCTTT CASSQTTVTNTEAFF
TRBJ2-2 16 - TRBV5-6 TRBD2 TGTGCCAGCAGCCCCCGGAAGCGGGGGGTCACCGGGGAGCTGTTTTTT CASSPRKRGVTGELFF
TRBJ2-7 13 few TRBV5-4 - TGTGCCAGCAGCTTCTGGGCCTCCTACGAGCAGTACTTC CASSFWASYEQYF
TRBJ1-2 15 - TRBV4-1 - TGCGCCAGCAGCCAAGATCGGGTCAGAGACTATGGCTACACCTTC CASSQDRVRDYGYTF
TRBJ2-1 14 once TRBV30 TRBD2 TGTGCCTGTACCGGGACTAGCGGTTACAATGAGCAGTTCTTC CACTGTSGYNEQFF
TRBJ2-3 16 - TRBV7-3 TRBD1 TGTGCCAGCAGCCCCCGGGTCCAGGGGGCCACAGATACGCAGTATTTT CASSPRVQGATDTQYF
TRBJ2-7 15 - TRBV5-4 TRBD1 TGTGCCAGCAGCCCACGTGGGACAGGGGGCTACGAGCAGTACTTC CASSPRGTGGYEQYF
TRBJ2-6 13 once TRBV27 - TGTGCCAGCACCCGCTCTGGGGCCAACGTCCTGACTTTC CASTRSGANVLTF
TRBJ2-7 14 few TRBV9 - TGTGCCAGCAGCCCCAGTGGTCTAGCGAGGGAGCAGTACTTC CASSPSGLAREQYF
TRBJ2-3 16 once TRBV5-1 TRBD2 TGCGCCAGCAGCTTAGGAGCGGGGGGGACCACAGATACGCAGTATTTT CASSLGAGGTTDTQYF
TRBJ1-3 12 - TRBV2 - TGTGCCAGCAGCAGGGCTGGAAACACCATATATTTT CASSRAGNTIYF
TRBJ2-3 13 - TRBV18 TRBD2 TGTGCCAGCTCACCGGGACTAGCGGATACGCAGTATTTT CASSPGLADTQYF
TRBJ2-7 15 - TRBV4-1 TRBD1 TGCGCCAGCAGCCAAGAGGCCGACAGGGGCCGCGAGCAGTACTTC CASSQEADRGREQYF
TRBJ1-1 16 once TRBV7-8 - TGTGCCAGCAGCTGGGGCACACGGAGGGGGAACACTGAAGCTTTCTTT CASSWGTRRGNTEAFF
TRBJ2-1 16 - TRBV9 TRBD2 TGTGCCAGCAGCGTAGACGGGGGGAGCTCCTACAATGAGCAGTTCTTC CASSVDGGSSYNEQFF
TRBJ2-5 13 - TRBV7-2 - TGTGCCAGCAGCCTGGGGCGACAAGAGACCCAGTACTTC CASSLGRQETQYF
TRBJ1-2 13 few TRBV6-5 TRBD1 TGTGCCAGCAGTCCGACAGGGAACTATGGCTACACCTTC CASSPTGNYGYTF
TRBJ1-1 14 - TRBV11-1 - TGTGCCAGCAGCTTAGGGGCAGGGAACACTGAAGCTTTCTTT CASSLGAGNTEAFF
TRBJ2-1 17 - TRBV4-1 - TGCGCCAGCAAACTCGGTGGAGGGGCAGCCTCCTACAATGAGCAGTTCTTC CASKLGGGAASYNEQFF
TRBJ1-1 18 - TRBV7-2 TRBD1 TGTGCCAGCAGCGACCGCATGGGACAGGGATCCCTGAACACTGAAGCTTTCTTT CASSDRMGQGSLNTEAFF
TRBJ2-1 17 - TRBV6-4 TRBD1 TGTGCCAGCAGTCCGGGACAGGGGTCCCGCTCCTACAATGAGCAGTTCTTC CASSPGQGSRSYNEQFF
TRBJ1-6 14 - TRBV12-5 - TGTGCTAGTGGTTTGCAGGGTTTAAATTCACCCCTCCACTTT CASGLQGLNSPLHF
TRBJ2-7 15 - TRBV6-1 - TGTGCCAGCAGTGAACCCCAGGGCAGCCCCTACGAGCAGTACTTC CASSEPQGSPYEQYF
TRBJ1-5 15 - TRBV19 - TGTGCCAGTAGTATAGATCGCGCAGGCGATCAGCCCCAGCATTTT CASSIDRAGDQPQHF
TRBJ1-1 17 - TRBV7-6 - TGTGCCAGCAGCGATCGACCGTTAGAGGATGGGAACACTGAAGCTTTCTTT CASSDRPLEDGNTEAFF
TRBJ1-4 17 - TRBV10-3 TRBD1 TGTGCCATCAGTGAGAAGGGGACAGAGTTCCCCAATGAAAAACTGTTTTTT CAISEKGTEFPNEKLFF
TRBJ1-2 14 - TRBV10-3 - TGTGCCATCAGCGGGACACAGCCTAACTATGGCTACACCTTC CAISGTQPNYGYTF
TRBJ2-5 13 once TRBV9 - TGTGCCAGCAGCGTAGGACACGGATCGGCCCAGTACTTC CASSVGHGSAQYF